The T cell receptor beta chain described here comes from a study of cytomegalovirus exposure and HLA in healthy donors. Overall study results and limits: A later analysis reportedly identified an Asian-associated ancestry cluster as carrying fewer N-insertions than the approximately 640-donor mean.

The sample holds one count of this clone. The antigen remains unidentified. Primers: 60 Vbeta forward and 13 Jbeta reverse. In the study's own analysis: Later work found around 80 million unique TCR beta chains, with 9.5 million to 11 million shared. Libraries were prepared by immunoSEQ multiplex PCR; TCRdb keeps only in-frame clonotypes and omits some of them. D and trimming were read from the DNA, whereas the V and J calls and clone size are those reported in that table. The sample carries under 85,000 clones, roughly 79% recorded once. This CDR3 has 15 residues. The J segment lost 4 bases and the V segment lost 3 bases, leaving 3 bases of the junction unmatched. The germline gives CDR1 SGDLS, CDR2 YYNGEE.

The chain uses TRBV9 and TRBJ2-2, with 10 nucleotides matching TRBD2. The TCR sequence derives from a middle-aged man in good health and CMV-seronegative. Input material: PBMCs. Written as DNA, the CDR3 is TGTGCCAGCAGCGCTAGCGGGAGTGTCACCGGGGAGCTGTTTTTT. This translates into CASSASGSVTGELFF.